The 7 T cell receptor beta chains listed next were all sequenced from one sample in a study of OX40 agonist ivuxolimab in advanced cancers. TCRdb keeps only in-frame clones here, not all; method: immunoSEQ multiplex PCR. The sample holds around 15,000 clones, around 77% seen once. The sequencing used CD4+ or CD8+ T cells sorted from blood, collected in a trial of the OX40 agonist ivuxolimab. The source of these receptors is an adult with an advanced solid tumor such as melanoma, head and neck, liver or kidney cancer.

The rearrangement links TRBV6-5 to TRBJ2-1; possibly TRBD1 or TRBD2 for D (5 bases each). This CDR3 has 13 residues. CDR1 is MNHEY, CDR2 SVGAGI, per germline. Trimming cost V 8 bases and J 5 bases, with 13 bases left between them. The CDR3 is CASRDGVNNEQFF. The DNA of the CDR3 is TGTGCCAGCCGGGACGGCGTCAACAATGAGCAGTTCTTC.

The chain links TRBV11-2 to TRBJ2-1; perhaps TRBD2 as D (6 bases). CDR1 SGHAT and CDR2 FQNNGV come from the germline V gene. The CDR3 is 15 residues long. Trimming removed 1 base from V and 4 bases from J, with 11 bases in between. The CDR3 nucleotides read TGTGCCAGCAGCTTAGTGGGGGGACGTTACAATGAGCAGTTCTTC. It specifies CASSLVGGRYNEQFF.

CDR3 sequence (DNA): TGTGCCAGCAGTTGGACTAGCGGAAGCTCCTACGAGCAGTACTTC. Protein sequence: CASSWTSGSSYEQYF. The chain joins TRBV27 to TRBJ2-7; 10 bases map to TRBD2. J was trimmed by 0 bases and V by 4 bases; bases with no gene match: 3. The germline V gene has CDR1 MNHEY and CDR2 SMNVEV (reference sequence). There are 15 residues in the CDR3.

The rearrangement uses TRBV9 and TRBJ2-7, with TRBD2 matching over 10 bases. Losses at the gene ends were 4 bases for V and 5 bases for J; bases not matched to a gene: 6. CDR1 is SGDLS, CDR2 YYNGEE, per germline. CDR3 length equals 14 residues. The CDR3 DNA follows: TGTGCCAGCAGCCCCACTAGCGGGATCCACGAGCAGTACTTC. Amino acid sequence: CASSPTSGIHEQYF.

CDR3 sequence (DNA): TGTGCCTGGAGTGTATCCGGGGGTTACACTGAAGCTTTCTTT. Translated: CAWSVSGGYTEAFF. The gene calls are TRBV30 and TRBJ1-1; possible D gene TRBD1, 5 bases. The V gene's germline CDR1 is GTSNPN and CDR2 SVGIG (reference sequence). V was trimmed by 0 bases and J by 3 bases, leaving 11 bases between them. The CDR3 contains 14 residues.

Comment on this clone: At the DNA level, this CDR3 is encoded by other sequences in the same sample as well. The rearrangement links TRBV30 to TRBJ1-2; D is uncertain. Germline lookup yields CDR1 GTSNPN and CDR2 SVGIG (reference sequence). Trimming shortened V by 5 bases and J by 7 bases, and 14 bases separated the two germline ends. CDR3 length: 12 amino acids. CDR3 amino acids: CAWGLQTGGYTF. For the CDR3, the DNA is TGTGCCTGGGGGCTTCAAACCGGTGGCTACACCTTC.

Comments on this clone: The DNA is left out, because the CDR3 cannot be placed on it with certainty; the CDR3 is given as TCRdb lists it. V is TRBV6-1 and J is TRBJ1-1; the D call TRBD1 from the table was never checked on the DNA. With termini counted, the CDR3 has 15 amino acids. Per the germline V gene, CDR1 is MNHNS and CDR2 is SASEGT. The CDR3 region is CASSSVSGQGTEAFF.